A single sample is the source of the 14 T cell receptor beta chains below, sequenced in a study of T cells in Graves' hyperthyroidism and ophthalmopathy. TCR beta CDR3 regions were amplified from RNA transcripts. The study used the HTBI primer set for a first-round RT-PCR of the TCR CDR3. TCRdb redid the calling of the multiplex PCR reads with MiXCR, one entry per CDR3 protein. This table holds approximately 700,000 distinct CDR3 sequences, about 17% found once. Sequences were obtained from blood. These receptor sequences come from a man younger than 30 with Graves' hyperthyroidism.

CDR3 region: CATSDSGAFSSIDQPQHF. In DNA form, the CDR3 reads TGTGCCACCAGTGATTCCGGGGCCTTTTCATCAATTGATCAGCCCCAGCATTTT. V and J are TRBV24-1 and TRBJ1-5; D is possibly TRBD1 (5 bases). The ends were cut back, 2 bases at V and 5 bases at J, with 21 bases in the middle. The CDR3 is 18 amino acids. Germline loops: CDR1 KGHDR, CDR2 SFDVKD.

This clonotype came up many times. The chain employs TRBV29-1 and TRBJ2-1, with D maybe TRBD2 (6 bases). Germline V gene sequence: CDR1 SQVTM, CDR2 ANQGSEA. The CDR3 runs 14 residues. V lost 3 bases to trimming and J lost 5 bases, with 14 bases between them. The CDR3 sequence is CSVDPRGTNNEQFF. The DNA of the CDR3 is TGCAGCGTTGACCCCCGGGGGACGAACAATGAGCAGTTCTTC.

This clonotype was seen many times. The chain combines TRBV30 with TRBJ2-7; 8 bases map to TRBD2. The CDR3 extends over 12 amino acids. Germline V gene sequence: CDR1 GTSNPN, CDR2 SVGIG (reference sequence). The V gene end was trimmed by 3 bases and the J gene end by 4 bases; junction bases not matched to a gene: 2. CDR3 nucleotides: TGTGCCTGGAGCTTAGCGGGATACGAGCAGTACTTC. Its protein is CAWSLAGYEQYF.

About this clonotype: This may be a read error, as it is one base from a much larger clone. This chain links TRBV2 with TRBJ1-5, with 9 bases that match TRBD1. CDR1 and CDR2 (germline): SNHLY, FYNNEI. This CDR3 has 14 amino acids. Here the CDR3 DNA reads TGTGTCAGCAGTGGGGGACAGGGCGGTCAGCCCCAGCATTTT. Amino acid sequence: CVSSGGQGGQPQHF.

This clonotype was picked up a small number of times. The CDR3 region is CASSVATGGLTEAFF. The DNA of the CDR3 is TGTGCCAGCAGCGTCGCGACAGGGGGATTGACTGAAGCTTTCTTT. The chain couples TRBV7-2 to TRBJ1-1, with 9 positions matching TRBD1. CDR3 length: 15 amino acids. V dropped 5 bases and J dropped 5; count of bases not matched to a gene: 9. Germline CDR1 is SGHTA and CDR2 is FQGNSA. Based on the CDR3 plus reference TRBV7-2 and TRBJ1-1, the full variable domain is GAGVSQSPSNKVTEKGKDVELRCDPISGHTALYWYRQSLGQGLEFLIYFQGNSAPDKSGLPSDRFSAERTGGSVSTLTIQRTQQEDSAVYLCASSVATGGLTEAFFGQGTRLTVV.

This clonotype has a handful of counts. The chain employs TRBV7-2 and TRBJ1-3; 7 nucleotides agree with TRBD1. The J segment lost 4 bases and the V segment lost 5 bases, leaving 8 bases of the junction unmatched. The germline V gene encodes CDR1 SGHTA and CDR2 FQGNSA. The CDR3 runs to 15 residues. CDR3 nucleotide sequence: TGTGCCAGCAGCCTCAGGGAAGGGGGCGGAAACACCATATATTTT. It yields the protein CASSLREGGGNTIYF.

This clonotype was counted between two and nine times. J is TRBJ2-7 and V is TRBV3-1; D is possibly TRBD1 or TRBD2 (7 bases each). This CDR3 comprises 16 residues. The V and J ends lost 4 bases and 4 bases respectively, with 20 bases between them. Germline loops: CDR1 LGHDT, CDR2 YNNKEL (reference sequence). As DNA, the CDR3 is TGTGCCAGCAGCCCAGGGGGGGCTAGGGGCTCTTACGAGCAGTACTTC. It translates to CASSPGGARGSYEQYF.

The chain combines TRBV2 with TRBJ2-3; TRBD2 is a possible D gene (5 bases). CDR1 and CDR2 from the germline V gene are SNHLY and FYNNEI. V lost 4 bases and J 0 bases, leaving 11 bases between the germline ends. The length of the CDR3 is 15 residues. The CDR3 sequence is CASSGWTASTDTQYF. The CDR3 DNA sequence: TGTGCCAGCAGTGGCTGGACTGCTAGCACAGATACGCAGTATTTT.

This clonotype was seen only a few times. Relative to the germline gene, one junction end is altered; a read error may explain this. The chain combines TRBV2 with TRBJ1-4; D is undetermined. Germline assignment: CDR1 SNHLY and CDR2 FYNNEI. The CDR3 contains 14 residues. CDR3: CATASRATNEKLFF. The CDR3 DNA reads as TGTGCCACCGCGAGCAGAGCAACAAATGAAAAACTGTTTTTT.

This clonotype was found a few times. The chain employs TRBV4-1 and TRBJ2-3; D remains ambiguous. CDR1 and CDR2 (germline): MGHRA, YSYEKL. The CDR3 loop spans 15 amino acids. V lost 2 bases to trimming and J lost 2 bases, with 11 bases between them. The CDR3 coding sequence is TGCGCCAGCAGCCAACGGGTCCTACTCACAGATACGCAGTATTTT. Translating it yields CASSQRVLLTDTQYF.

V usage is TRBV4-1 and J usage is TRBJ1-3; D uncertain. CDR1 and CDR2 from the germline V gene are MGHRA and YSYEKL. The CDR3 consists of 15 residues. Trimming cost V 6 bases and J 0 bases, with 12 bases left between them. The CDR3, as DNA: TGCGCCAGCAGTCCGGACGGCTTCTCTGGAAACACCATATATTTT. Protein product: CASSPDGFSGNTIYF.

This rearrangement joins TRBV28 to TRBJ2-3; the D gene could be TRBD1 or TRBD2 (6 bases each). The CDR3 spans 15 residues. CDR1 is MDHEN, CDR2 SYDVKM, per germline. CDR3 amino acids: CAIEGGYLNTDTQYF. The CDR3 DNA reads TGTGCTATCGAGGGGGGATATCTAAACACAGATACGCAGTATTTT.

At least ten counts were recorded for this clonotype. The rearrangement joins TRBV6-2 or TRBV6-3 to TRBJ2-3; possibly TRBD1 or TRBD2 for D (5 bases each). Looked up from germline, CDR1 is MNHEY and CDR2 is SVGEGT. Trimming shortened V by 4 bases and J by 0 bases, and 17 bases separated the two germline ends. The CDR3 consists of 17 residues. CDR3 region: CASSWGHSTGSTDTQYF. The DNA for the CDR3 is TGTGCCAGCAGTTGGGGCCATTCGACGGGAAGCACAGATACGCAGTATTTT.

The V gene is TRBV20-1, the J gene TRBJ2-1; D is unclear. With 0 bases removed from V and 5 bases from J, the gap between germline ends came to 8 bases. CDR1 DFQATT and CDR2 SNEGSKA come from the germline V gene (reference sequence). This CDR3 has 13 amino acids. The CDR3 loop reads CSARDSPHNEQFF. The CDR3, as DNA: TGCAGTGCTAGAGATTCACCCCACAATGAGCAGTTCTTC.